Listed here is a single TCR beta chain. Antigen: not known. Looked up from germline, CDR1 is MNHEY and CDR2 is SMNVEV (reference sequence). Deletions cut 3 bases from V and 1 base from J, with 8 bases between. This CDR3 spans 14 amino acids. The data derive from a study of T cell responses to AZD1222 COVID-19 vaccine. Study-level findings and limits: Baseline antibody screening turned up just 6 or 7 seropositive AZD1222 recipients. Clonal diversity was possibly underestimated, and white British individuals and females predominated among donors.

Clones were read by immunoSEQ multiplex PCR, and TCRdb kept only the in-frame ones, dropping some. The sample includes around 50,000 clones, about 88% seen only once; the top ten take under 5.5%. The specimen comprised peripheral blood, sampled 28 days after the second AZD1222 dose. The V gene is TRBV27, the J gene TRBJ2-3; no clear D. The TCR comes from an adult who received the AZD1222 COVID-19 vaccine. The CDR3 loop reads CASSLLDRTDTQYF. CDR3 bases: TGTGCCAGCAGTTTGCTCGACCGCACAGATACGCAGTATTTT.